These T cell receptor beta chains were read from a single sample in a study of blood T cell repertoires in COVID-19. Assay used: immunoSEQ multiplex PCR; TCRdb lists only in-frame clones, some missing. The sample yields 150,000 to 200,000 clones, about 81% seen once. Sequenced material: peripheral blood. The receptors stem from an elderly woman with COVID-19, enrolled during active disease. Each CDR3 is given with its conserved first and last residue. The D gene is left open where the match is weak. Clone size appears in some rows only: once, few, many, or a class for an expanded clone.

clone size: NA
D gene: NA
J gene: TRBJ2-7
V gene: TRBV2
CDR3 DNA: TGTGCCAGCCAAGGCGGTAGCTCCTACGAGCAGTACTTC
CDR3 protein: CASQGGSSYEQYF

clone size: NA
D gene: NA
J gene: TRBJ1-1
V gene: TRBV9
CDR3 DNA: TGTGCCAGCAGTCAGGGGATGAACACTGAAGCTTTCTTT
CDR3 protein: CASSQGMNTEAFF

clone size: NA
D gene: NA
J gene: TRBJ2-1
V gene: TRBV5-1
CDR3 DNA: TGCGCCAGCAGCTTGGCCCCTAGCTCTTACAATGAGCAGTTCTTC
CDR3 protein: CASSLAPSSYNEQFF

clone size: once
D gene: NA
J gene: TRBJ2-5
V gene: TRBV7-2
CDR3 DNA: TGTGCCAGCAGCCTTGCACAGGGCGCGAAGACCCAGTACTTC
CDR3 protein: CASSLAQGAKTQYF

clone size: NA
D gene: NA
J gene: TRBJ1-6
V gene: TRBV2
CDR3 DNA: TGTGCCACCTCAATCAGGGGTTATAATTCACCCCTCCACTTT
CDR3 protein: CATSIRGYNSPLHF

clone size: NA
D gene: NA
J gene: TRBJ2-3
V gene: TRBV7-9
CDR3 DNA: TGTGCCAGCAGCCCACGTGGTTCGGTGACTAGCACAGATACGCAGTATTTT
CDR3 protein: CASSPRGSVTSTDTQYF

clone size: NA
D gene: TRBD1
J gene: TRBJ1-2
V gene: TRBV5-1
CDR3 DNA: TGCGCCAGCAGCCCGACAGGGGACTATGGCTACACCTTC
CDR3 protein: CASSPTGDYGYTF

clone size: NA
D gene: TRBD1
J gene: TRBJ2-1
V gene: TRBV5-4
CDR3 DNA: TGTGCCAGCAGCTCGGGGACAGGGGATTACAATGAGCAGTTCTTC
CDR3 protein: CASSSGTGDYNEQFF

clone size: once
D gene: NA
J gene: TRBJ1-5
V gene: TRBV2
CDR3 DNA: TGTGCCAGCAGCGAAAACATGAGCAATCAGCCCCAGCATTTT
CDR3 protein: CASSENMSNQPQHF

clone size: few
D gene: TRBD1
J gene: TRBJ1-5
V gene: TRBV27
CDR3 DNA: TGTGCCAACCAACTACGGCGACCCGGGACAGGGACTAGCAATCAGCCCCAGCATTTT
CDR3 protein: CANQLRRPGTGTSNQPQHF

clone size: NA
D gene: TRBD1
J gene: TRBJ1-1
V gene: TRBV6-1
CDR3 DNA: TGTGCCAGCAGTGACAGATTACACAGGGGGTGGAACACTGAAGCTTTCTTT
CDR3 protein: CASSDRLHRGWNTEAFF

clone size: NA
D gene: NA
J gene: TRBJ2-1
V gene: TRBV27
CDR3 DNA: TGTGCCAGCAGTTTATATTCTTACTCCTACAATGAGCAGTTCTTC
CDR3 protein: CASSLYSYSYNEQFF

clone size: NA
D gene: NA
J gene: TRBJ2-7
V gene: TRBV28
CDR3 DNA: TGTGCCAGCAGTTTAGGGTGGTACCCGCTAGCCTACGAGCAGTACTTC
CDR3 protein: CASSLGWYPLAYEQYF

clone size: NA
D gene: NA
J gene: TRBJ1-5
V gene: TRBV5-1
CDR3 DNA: TGCGCCAGCAGCTTGGACGGTTATAGCAATCAGCCCCAGCATTTT
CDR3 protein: CASSLDGYSNQPQHF

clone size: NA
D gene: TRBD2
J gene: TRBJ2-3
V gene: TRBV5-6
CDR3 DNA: TGTGCCAGCAGCTTGGGCACTGGGGCGGGGGAGCAGTATTTT
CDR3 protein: CASSLGTGAGEQYF

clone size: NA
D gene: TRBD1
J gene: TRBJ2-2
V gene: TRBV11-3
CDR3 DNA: TGTGCCAGCAGCCCCGCGGACAGGGGGTTAGGCGGGGAGCTGTTTTTT
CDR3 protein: CASSPADRGLGGELFF

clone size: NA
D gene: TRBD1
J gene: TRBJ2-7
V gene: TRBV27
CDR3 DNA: TGTGCCAGCAGGGGGACAGGGGTCTACGAGCAGTACTTC
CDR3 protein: CASRGTGVYEQYF

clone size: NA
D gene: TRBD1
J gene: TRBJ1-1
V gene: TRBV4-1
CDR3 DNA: TGCGCCAGCAGCCACCTGGACAGGGCGGACACTGAAGCTTTCTTT
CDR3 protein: CASSHLDRADTEAFF

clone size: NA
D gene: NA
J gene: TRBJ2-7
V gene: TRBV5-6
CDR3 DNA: TGTGCCAGCAGCCCGCTAGGTCCCTCCTCCTACGAGCAGTACTTC
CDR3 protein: CASSPLGPSSYEQYF

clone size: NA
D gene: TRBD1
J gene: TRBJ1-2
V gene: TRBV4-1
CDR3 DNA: TGCGCCAGCAGCCAAGATAGACAGGGGCTTGGCTACACCTTC
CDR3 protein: CASSQDRQGLGYTF